This is a list of T cell receptor beta chains from one sample in a study of cytotoxic CD8 clonotypes in ibrutinib-treated CLL. Here immunoSEQ multiplex PCR was the method, and the copy in TCRdb shows in-frame clones only, minus some. The table includes about 200,000 clones, over 65% detected once. The source was PBMCs, collected after 12 months of ibrutinib treatment. The receptor set was obtained from a human donor with chronic lymphocytic leukemia. Both conserved end residues are part of each CDR3.

j_call v_call cdr3_aa
TRBJ2-5 TRBV18 CASSPSVQETQYF
TRBJ1-2 TRBV10-2 CASSEGQGRSYGYTF
TRBJ2-7 TRBV19 CASSIVGGSYEQYF
TRBJ1-3 TRBV6-5 CASSYGDSSGNTIYF
TRBJ2-3 TRBV21-1 CASSKHMLGTSTDTQYF
TRBJ1-2 TRBV7-3 CASSHRLTGVSGYTF
TRBJ2-7 TRBV7-2 CASSTRTGGPLGRYEQYF
TRBJ2-6 TRBV30 CAWSVGFHSGANVLTF
TRBJ2-1 TRBV19 CASSIRTDDEQFF
TRBJ1-5 TRBV23-1 CASSQSHWGDFSNQPQHF
TRBJ2-7 TRBV5-6 CASSLTGTEQYF
TRBJ1-5 TRBV30 CAWSVAGGQGNQPQHF
TRBJ1-2 TRBV14 CASSQEGRQWIYGYTF
TRBJ2-7 TRBV11-3 CASSFRTEYEQYF
TRBJ1-2 TRBV15 CATSREGSGLYGYTF
TRBJ2-7 TRBV7-2 CASSKLGGRGHEQYF
TRBJ1-2 TRBV2 CASRTHRASYTF
TRBJ1-5 TRBV20-1 CSAAIPPQHF
TRBJ2-7 TRBV15 CATSPISGRALYEQYF
TRBJ2-4 TRBV6-5 CASSYSGSIAKNIQYF
TRBJ1-2 TRBV6-6 CASSFYGANGYTF
TRBJ2-7 TRBV27 CASSLVGASEQYF
TRBJ1-5 TRBV4-2 CASSQESDQPQHF
TRBJ1-5 TRBV18 CASSDTGHRNQPQHF
TRBJ2-2 TRBV10-3 CAIGLSGLTGELFF
TRBJ1-1 TRBV30 CAWSVGQLNTEAFF
TRBJ1-1 TRBV19 CASRSGQGGTTEAFF
TRBJ2-7 TRBV4-1 CASSPVARRLPSYEQYF
TRBJ1-5 TRBV7-2 CASSRPGNNQPQHF
TRBJ1-1 TRBV2 CASRYRGGAFF
TRBJ2-7 TRBV27 CASSLQSASYEQYF
TRBJ2-1 TRBV2 CASSVEGLVEQFF
TRBJ1-5 TRBV6-4 CASSDSSQASSNQPQHF
TRBJ2-1 TRBV7-8 CASSIDRGHEQFF
TRBJ2-6 TRBV5-1 CASSLVVGAGANVLTF
TRBJ1-5 TRBV2 CASTRLQAINQPQHF
TRBJ2-7 TRBV30 CAWSVGFSSYEQYF
TRBJ2-7 TRBV6-6 CASSLIAGVNEQYF
TRBJ2-7 TRBV15 CATTRAYEQYF
TRBJ2-7 TRBV25-1 CASSEIDTGSNEQYF
TRBJ1-5 TRBV19 CASSWGGSSNQPQHF
TRBJ1-5 TRBV28 CASRRGGGRNQPQHF